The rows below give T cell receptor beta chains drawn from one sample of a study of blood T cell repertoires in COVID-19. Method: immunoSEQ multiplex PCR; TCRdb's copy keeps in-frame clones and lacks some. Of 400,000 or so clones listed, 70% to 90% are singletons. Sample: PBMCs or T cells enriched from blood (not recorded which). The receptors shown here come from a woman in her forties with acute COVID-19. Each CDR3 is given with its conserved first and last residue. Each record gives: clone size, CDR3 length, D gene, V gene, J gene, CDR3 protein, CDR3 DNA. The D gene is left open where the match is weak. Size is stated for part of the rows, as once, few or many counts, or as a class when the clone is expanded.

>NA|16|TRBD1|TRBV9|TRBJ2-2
CASSPIVGQGTGELFF
TGTGCCAGCAGCCCGATCGTGGGACAGGGAACCGGGGAGCTGTTTTTT
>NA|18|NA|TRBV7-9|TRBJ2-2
CASSSGTLHFSNTGELFF
TGTGCCAGCAGCTCGGGGACTCTCCATTTCTCGAACACCGGGGAGCTGTTTTTT
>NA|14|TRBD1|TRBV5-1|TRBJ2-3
CASSLGQGPDTQYF
TGCGCCAGCAGCCTGGGACAGGGCCCAGATACGCAGTATTTT
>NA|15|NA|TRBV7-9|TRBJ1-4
CASSRTRGTNEKLFF
TGTGCCAGCAGCCGCACGAGAGGGACAAATGAAAAACTGTTTTTT
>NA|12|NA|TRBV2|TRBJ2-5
CASSVGRGTQYF
TGTGCCAGCAGTGTGGGGCGGGGGACCCAGTACTTC
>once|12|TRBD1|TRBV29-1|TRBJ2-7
CSVYGTGYEQYF
TGCAGCGTATACGGGACAGGGTACGAGCAGTACTTC
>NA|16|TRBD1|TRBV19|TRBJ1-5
CASSMDRGRSNQPQHF
TGTGCCAGTAGTATGGACAGGGGTCGAAGCAATCAGCCCCAGCATTTT
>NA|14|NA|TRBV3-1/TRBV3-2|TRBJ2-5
CASSQVPGEETQYF
TGTGCCAGCAGCCAAGTGCCGGGGGAAGAGACCCAGTACTTC
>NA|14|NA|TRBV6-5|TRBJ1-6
CASRGGLRISPLHF
TGTGCCAGCAGGGGGGGGCTGCGTATTTCACCCCTCCACTTT
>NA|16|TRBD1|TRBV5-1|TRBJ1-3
CASSLRQGTSGNTIYF
TGCGCCAGCAGCCTTCGACAGGGGACCTCTGGAAACACCATATATTTT
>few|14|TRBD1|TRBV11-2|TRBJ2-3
CACRHGQGVDTQYF
TGTGCCTGCCGTCACGGACAGGGGGTAGATACGCAGTATTTT
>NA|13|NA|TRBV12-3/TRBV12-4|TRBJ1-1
CASSSWSVQRAFF
TGTGCCAGCAGCTCCTGGAGCGTCCAAAGAGCTTTCTTT
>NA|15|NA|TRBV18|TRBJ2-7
CASSPAQGASYEQYF
TGTGCCAGCTCACCCGCACAGGGTGCGTCCTACGAGCAGTACTTC
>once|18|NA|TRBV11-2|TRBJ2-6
CASSLGQGRSSGANVLTF
TGTGCCAGCAGCTTAGGGCAGGGCCGAAGCTCTGGGGCCAACGTCCTGACTTTC
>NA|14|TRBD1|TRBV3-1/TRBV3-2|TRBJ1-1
CASSLSGGETEAFF
TGTGCCAGCAGTCTCTCAGGGGGCGAAACTGAAGCTTTCTTT
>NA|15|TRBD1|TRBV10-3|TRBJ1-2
CAISEKTGGRYGYTF
TGTGCCATCAGTGAAAAGACAGGGGGCAGGTATGGCTACACCTTC
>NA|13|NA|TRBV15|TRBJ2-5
CATSRFYQETQYF
TGTGCCACCAGTCGGTTTTACCAAGAGACCCAGTACTTC
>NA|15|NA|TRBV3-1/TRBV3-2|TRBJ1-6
CASSQVAPVGSPLHF
TGTGCCAGCAGCCAAGTAGCCCCTGTTGGCTCACCCCTCCACTTT
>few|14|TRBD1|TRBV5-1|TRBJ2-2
CASSLAGQDPRVFF
TGCGCCAGCAGCCTCGCCGGACAGGACCCAAGGGTGTTTTTT
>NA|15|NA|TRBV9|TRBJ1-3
CASSSRGGVENTIYF
TGTGCCAGCAGCTCCAGAGGGGGGGTAGAAAACACCATATATTTT
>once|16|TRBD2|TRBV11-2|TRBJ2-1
CASSPFTGTSHNEQFF
TGTGCCAGCAGCCCCTTCACCGGGACTAGCCACAATGAGCAGTTCTTC
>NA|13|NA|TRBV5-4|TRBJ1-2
CASSFKGDYGYTF
TGTGCCAGCAGCTTTAAGGGGGACTATGGCTACACCTTC
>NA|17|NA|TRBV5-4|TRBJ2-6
CASTSFGGGLGANVLTF
TGTGCCAGCACCTCATTCGGAGGGGGCCTTGGGGCCAACGTCCTGACTTTC
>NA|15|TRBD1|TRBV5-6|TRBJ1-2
CASSFRPRDRGGYTF
TGTGCCAGCAGCTTTAGACCCCGAGACAGGGGTGGCTACACCTTC
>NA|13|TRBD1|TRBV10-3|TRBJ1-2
CATSGQGGDGYTF
TGTGCCACCTCAGGACAGGGAGGAGATGGCTACACCTTC
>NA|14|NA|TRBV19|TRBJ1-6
CASSMRGGDSPLHF
TGTGCCAGTAGTATGAGGGGCGGGGATTCACCCCTCCACTTT
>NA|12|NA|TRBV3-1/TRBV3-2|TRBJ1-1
CASSRTDTEAFF
TGTGCCAGCAGCCGGACTGACACTGAAGCTTTCTTT
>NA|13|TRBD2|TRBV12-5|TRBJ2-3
CASGSGLAGEQYF
TGTGCTAGTGGTTCGGGGCTCGCGGGGGAGCAGTATTTT
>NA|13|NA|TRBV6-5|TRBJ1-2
CASSTDSIDGYTF
TGTGCCAGCAGTACGGACAGTATCGATGGCTACACCTTC